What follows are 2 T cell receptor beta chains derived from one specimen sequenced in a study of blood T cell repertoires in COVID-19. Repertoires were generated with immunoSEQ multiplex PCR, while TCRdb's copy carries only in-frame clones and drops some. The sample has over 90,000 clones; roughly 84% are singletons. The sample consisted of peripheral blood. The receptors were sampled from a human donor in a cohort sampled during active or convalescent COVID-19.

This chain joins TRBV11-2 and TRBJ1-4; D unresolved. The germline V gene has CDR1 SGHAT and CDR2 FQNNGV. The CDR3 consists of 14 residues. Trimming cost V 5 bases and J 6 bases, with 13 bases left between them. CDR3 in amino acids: CASSGWAVDEKLFF. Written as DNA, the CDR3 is TGTGCCAGCAGCGGATGGGCAGTGGATGAAAAACTGTTTTTT.

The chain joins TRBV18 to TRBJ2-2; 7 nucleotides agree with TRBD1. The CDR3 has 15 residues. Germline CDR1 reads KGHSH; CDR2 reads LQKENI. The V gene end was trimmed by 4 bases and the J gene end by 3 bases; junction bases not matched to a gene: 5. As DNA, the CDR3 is TGTGCCAGCTCACTAGGGGGCGAGCACACCGGGGAGCTGTTTTTT. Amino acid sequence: CASSLGGEHTGELFF.